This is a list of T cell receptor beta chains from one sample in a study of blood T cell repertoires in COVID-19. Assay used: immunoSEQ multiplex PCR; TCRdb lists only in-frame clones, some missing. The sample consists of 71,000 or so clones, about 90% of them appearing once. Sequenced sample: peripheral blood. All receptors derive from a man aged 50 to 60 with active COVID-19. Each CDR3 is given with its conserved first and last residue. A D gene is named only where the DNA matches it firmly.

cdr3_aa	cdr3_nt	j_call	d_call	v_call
CASSSLAGGPGNEQFF	TGTGCCAGCAGCTCTCTAGCGGGGGGGCCAGGGAATGAGCAGTTCTTC	TRBJ2-1	TRBD2	TRBV9
CASSAGNNYGYTF	TGTGCCAGCAGCGCAGGGAATAACTATGGCTACACCTTC	TRBJ1-2	.	TRBV28
CASSLWAGLHQPQHF	TGTGCCAGCAGTTTATGGGCAGGGTTGCATCAGCCCCAGCATTTT	TRBJ1-5	.	TRBV27
CASSEWRTNTEAFF	TGTGCCAGCAGTGAATGGAGGACGAACACTGAAGCTTTCTTT	TRBJ1-1	.	TRBV6-1
CAWDRQGSFGQPQHF	TGTGCCTGGGATCGACAGGGGTCTTTTGGTCAGCCCCAGCATTTT	TRBJ1-5	TRBD1	TRBV30
CASSHQAGREADTQYF	TGTGCCAGCAGTCACCAAGCGGGCCGAGAGGCAGATACGCAGTATTTT	TRBJ2-3	.	TRBV27
CASELRRGRETQYF	TGTGCCAGCGAGCTAAGGAGGGGAAGGGAGACCCAGTACTTC	TRBJ2-5	.	TRBV5-8
CASRGDRVYEQYF	TGTGCCAGCAGGGGGGACAGGGTGTACGAGCAGTACTTC	TRBJ2-7	TRBD1	TRBV27
CAIRLTVNTEAFF	TGTGCCATCAGACTGACAGTTAACACTGAAGCTTTCTTT	TRBJ1-1	.	TRBV10-3
CASSFREGETQYF	TGTGCCAGCAGTTTCAGGGAGGGAGAGACCCAGTACTTC	TRBJ2-5	TRBD2	TRBV27